The clone carrying this TCR beta chain was observed once. Trimming removed 6 bases from V and 2 bases from J; junction bases left unmatched: 3. Germline CDR1 is SQVTM and CDR2 is ANQGSEA. This CDR3 contains 13 residues. The source of the sample is a study of OX40 agonist ivuxolimab in advanced cancers. The repertoire was sequenced with immunoSEQ multiplex PCR; TCRdb's copy has only in-frame clones and lacks some. There are 60,000 or so clones in the sample; 75% to 90% occur only once, and approximately 2% lies in the top ten. The sample was CD4+ or CD8+ T cells sorted from blood, taken in a trial of the OX40 agonist ivuxolimab. This receptor was identified in an adult with an advanced solid tumor such as melanoma, head and neck, liver or kidney cancer. The J gene is TRBJ2-7, the V gene TRBV29-1, with 11 bases fitting TRBD1. CDR3 nucleotide sequence: TGCAGCGTCCCGGGACAGGGGGCCTACGAGCAGTACTTC. It yields the protein CSVPGQGAYEQYF.